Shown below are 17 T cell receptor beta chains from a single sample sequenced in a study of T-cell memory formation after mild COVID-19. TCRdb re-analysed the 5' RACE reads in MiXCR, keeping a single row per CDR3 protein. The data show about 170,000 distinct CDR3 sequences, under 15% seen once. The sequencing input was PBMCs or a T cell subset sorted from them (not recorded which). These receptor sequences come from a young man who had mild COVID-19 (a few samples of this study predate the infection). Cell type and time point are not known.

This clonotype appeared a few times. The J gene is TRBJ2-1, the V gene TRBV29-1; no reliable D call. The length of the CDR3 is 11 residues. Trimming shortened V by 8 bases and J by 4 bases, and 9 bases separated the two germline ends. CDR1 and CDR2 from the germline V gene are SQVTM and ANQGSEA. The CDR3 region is CSSRQYNEQFF. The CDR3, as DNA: TGCAGCTCCCGACAATACAATGAGCAGTTCTTC.

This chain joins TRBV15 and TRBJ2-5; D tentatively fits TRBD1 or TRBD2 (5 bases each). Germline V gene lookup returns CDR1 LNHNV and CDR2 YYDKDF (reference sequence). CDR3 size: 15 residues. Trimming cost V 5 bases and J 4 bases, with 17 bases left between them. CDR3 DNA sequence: TGTGCCACCAGCCCTACAGTGGGGACGGGAGAGACCCAGTACTTC. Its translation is CATSPTVGTGETQYF. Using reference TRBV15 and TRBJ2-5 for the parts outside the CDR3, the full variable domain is DAMVIQNPRYQVTQFGKPVTLSCSQTLNHNVMYWYQQKSSQAPKLLFHYYDKDFNNEADTPDNFQSRRPNTSFCFLDIRSPGLGDTAMYLCATSPTVGTGETQYFGPGTRLLVL.

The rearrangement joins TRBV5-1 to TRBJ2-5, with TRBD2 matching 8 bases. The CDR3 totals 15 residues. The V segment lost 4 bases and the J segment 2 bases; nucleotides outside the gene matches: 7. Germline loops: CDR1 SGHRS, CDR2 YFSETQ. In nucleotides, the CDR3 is TGCGCCAGCAGCGGGATTGGGACTAGACAAGAGACCCAGTACTTC. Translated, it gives CASSGIGTRQETQYF.

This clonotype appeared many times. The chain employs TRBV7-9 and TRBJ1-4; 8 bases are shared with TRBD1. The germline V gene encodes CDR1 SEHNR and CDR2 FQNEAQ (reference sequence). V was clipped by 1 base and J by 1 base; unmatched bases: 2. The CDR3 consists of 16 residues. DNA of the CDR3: TGTGCCAGCAGCTTAGGAGACAGGGGAACTAATGAAAAACTGTTTTTT. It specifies CASSLGDRGTNEKLFF.

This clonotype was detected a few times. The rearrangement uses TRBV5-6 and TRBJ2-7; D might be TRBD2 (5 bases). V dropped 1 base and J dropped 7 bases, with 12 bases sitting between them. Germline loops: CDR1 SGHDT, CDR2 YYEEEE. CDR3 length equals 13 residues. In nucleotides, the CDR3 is TGTGCCAGCAGCTTGTCTGGGAGTAGGGAGCAGTACTTC. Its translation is CASSLSGSREQYF.

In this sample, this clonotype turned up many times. CDR3 sequence reads: CASSTDTGEQYV. The CDR3 DNA sequence: TGTGCCAGCAGCACCGACACGGGGGAGCAGTACGTC. The rearrangement links TRBV7-6 to TRBJ2-7, with a possible D match to TRBD2 (5 bases). CDR1 is SGHVS, CDR2 FNYEAQ, per germline. This CDR3 contains 12 residues. Trimming took off 5 bases at V and 7 bases at J, with 12 bases between the two ends.

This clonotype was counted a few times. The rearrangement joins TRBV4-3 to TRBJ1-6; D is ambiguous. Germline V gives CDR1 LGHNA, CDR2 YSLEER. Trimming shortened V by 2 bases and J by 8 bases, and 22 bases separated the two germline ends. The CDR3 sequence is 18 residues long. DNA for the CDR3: TGCGCCAGCAGCCAACTCCTGGTCCGGCGTGCTGTGGATTCACCCCTCCACTTT. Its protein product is CASSQLLVRRAVDSPLHF.

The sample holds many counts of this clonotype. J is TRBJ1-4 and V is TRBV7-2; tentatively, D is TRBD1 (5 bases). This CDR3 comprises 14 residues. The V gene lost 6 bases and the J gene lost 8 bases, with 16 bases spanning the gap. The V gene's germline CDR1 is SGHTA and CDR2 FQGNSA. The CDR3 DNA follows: TGTGCCAGCAGGGGGGGTGATCTCAGGGAAAAACTGTTTTTT. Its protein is CASRGGDLREKLFF.

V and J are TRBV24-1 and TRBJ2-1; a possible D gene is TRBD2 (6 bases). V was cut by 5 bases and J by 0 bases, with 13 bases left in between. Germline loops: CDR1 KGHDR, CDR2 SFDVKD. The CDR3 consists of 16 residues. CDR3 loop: CATSAGGANSYNEQFF. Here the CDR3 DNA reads TGTGCCACCAGTGCGGGCGGGGCCAACTCCTACAATGAGCAGTTCTTC.

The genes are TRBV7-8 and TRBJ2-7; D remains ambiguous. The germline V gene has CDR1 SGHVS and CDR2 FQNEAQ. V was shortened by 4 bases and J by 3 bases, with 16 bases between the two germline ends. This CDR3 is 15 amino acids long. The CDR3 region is CASSSEPGGYYEQYV. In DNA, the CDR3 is TGTGCCAGCAGCTCCGAACCAGGTGGCTACTACGAGCAGTACGTC.

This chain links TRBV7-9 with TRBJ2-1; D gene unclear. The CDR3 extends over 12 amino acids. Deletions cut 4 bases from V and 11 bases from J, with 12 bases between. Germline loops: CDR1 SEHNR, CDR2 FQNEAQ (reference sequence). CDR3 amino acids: CASSSSTAQQFF. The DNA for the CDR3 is TGTGCCAGCAGCTCCTCCACGGCTCAGCAGTTCTTC.

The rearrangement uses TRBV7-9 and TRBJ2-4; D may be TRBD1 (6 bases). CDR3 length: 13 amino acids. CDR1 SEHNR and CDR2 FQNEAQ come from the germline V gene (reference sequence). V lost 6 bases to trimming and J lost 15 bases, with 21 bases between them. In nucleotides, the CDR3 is TGTGCCAGCAGGATGAACGCAGGGGATGAGAGGTACTTC. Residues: CASRMNAGDERYF.

CDR3 sequence: CASSLGPSGGSPLHF. Here the CDR3 DNA reads TGTGCCAGCAGCTTAGGACCGTCGGGCGGCTCACCCCTCCACTTT. This chain uses TRBV11-2 with TRBJ1-6; D is undetermined. This CDR3 region has 15 residues. CDR1 is SGHAT, CDR2 FQNNGV, per germline. Trimming took 1 base from V and 10 from J, leaving 14 bases between them.

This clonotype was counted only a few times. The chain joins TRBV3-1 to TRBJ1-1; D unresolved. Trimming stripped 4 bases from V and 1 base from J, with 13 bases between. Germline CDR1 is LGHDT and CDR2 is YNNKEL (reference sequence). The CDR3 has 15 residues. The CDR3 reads CASSLRARENTEAFF. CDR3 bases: TGTGCCAGCAGCCTGCGGGCCAGAGAGAACACTGAAGCTTTCTTT. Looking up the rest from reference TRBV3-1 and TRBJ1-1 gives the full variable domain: DTAVSQTPKYLVTQMGNDKSIKCEQNLGHDTMYWYKQDSKKFLKIMFSYNNKELIINETVPNRFSPKSPDKAHLNLHINSLELGDSAVYFCASSLRARENTEAFFGQGTRLTVV.

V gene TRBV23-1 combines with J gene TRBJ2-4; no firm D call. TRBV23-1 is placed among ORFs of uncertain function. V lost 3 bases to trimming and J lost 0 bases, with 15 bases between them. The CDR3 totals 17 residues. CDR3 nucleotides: TGCGCCAGCAGTCACTTTCTCACGGAGCTAGCCAAAAACATTCAGTACTTC. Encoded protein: CASSHFLTELAKNIQYF.

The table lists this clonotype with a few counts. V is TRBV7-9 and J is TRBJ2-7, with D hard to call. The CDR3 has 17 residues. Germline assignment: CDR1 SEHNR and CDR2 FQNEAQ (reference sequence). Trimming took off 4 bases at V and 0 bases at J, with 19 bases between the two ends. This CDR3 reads CASSSYDWTSSSYEQYV. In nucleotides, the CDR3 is TGTGCCAGCAGCTCGTACGACTGGACCTCGAGCTCCTACGAGCAGTACGTC.

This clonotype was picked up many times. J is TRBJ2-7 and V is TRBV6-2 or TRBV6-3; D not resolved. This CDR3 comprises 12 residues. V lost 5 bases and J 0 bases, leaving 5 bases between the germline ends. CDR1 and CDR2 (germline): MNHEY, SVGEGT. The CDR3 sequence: CASSQSSYEQYV. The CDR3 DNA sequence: TGTGCCAGCAGTCAGAGCTCCTACGAGCAGTACGTC.